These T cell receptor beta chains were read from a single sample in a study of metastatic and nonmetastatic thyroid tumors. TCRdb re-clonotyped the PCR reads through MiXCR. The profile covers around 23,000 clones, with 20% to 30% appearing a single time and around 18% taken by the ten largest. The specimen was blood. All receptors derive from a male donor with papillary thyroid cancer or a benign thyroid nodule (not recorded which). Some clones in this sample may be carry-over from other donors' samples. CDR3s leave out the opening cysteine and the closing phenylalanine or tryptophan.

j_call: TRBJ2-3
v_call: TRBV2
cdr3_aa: ASKLAGDTQY

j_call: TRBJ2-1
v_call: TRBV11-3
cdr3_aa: ASSLGQGIAEQF

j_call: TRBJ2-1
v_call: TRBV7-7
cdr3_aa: ASSLALFNEQF

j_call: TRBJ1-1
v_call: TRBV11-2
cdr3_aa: ASSLGVTLNTEAF

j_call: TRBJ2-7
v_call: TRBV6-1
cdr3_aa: ASRPDSSSYEQY

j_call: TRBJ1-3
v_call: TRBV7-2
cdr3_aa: ASSLALVSGNTIY

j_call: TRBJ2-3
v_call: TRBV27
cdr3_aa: ASSSGTNTDTQY

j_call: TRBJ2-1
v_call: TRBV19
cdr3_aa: ASSIRGSYNEQS

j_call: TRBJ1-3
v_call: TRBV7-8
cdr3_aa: ASSFSGGNTIY

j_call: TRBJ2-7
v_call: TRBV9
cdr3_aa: ASSVGEDREQY

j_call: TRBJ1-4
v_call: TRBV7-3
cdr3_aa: ASSLTGRGDEKLF

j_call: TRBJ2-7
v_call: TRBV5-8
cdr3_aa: ASSFLNSRGAREQY

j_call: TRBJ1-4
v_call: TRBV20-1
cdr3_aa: SARAEPMDEKLF

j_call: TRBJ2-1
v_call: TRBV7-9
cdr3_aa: ASSLARSNEQF

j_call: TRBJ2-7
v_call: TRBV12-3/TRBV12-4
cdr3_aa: ASSSHPSGGSHEQY

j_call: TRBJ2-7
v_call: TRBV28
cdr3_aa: AIEDRAYEQY

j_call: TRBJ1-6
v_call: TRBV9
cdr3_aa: ASSVGGSPLH

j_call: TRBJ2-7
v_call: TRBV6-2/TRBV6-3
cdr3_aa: AITTRGPSSYEQY

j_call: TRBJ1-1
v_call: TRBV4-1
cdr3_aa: ASSQGRTLNTEAF

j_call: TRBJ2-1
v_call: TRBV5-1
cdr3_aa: ASSLSGTSYGEQF

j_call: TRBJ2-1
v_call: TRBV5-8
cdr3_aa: ASSLSGSIWEQF

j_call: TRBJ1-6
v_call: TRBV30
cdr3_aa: AWSKGTSGNSPLH

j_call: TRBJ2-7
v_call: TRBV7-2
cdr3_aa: ASTKGLGLPYEQY

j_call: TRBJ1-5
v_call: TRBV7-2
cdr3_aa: ASSPRGNAGNQPQH

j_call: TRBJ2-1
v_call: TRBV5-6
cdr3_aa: ASSVRSFEQF

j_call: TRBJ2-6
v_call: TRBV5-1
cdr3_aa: ASSLAPGAGANVLT

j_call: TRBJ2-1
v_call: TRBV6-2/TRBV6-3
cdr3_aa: ASSWGQGVSEQF

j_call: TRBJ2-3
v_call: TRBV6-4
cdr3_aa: ASSERGSTDTQY

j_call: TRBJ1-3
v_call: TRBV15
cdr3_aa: ATSRDRYPENTIY

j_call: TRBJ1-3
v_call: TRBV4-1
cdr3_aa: ASSQDIQGRTSGNTIY

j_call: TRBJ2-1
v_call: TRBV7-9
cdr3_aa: ASTPSSYQF

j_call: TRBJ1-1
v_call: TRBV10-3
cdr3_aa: AHRDRNTEAF

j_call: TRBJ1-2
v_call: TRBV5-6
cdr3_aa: ASSLAGTDYGYT

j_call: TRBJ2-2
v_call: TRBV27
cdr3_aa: ASSSPLPRRGTGELF

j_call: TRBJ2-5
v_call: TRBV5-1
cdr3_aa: ASSLEGAGHFETQY